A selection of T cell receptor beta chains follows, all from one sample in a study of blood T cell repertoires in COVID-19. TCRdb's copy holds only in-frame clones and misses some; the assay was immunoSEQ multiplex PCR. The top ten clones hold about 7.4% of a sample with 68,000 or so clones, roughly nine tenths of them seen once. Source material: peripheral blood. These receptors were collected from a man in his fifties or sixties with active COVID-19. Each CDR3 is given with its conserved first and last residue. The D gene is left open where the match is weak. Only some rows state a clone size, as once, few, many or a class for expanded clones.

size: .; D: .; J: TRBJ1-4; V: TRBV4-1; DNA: TGCGCCAGCAGCCCAGGGATCGGTGAAAAACTGTTTTTT; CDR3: CASSPGIGEKLFF
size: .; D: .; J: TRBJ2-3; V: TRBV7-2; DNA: TGTGCCAGCGGCCCCCAGTCGTGGGATACGCAGTATTTT; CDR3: CASGPQSWDTQYF
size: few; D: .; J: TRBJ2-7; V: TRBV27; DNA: TGTGCCAGCAGTCTTCTCACGGGAACAGCCCGCTACGAGCAGTACTTC; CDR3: CASSLLTGTARYEQYF
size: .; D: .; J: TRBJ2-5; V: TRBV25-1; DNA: TGTGCCAGCAGTGAATTCACCGGGGTCCAAGAGACCCAGTACTTC; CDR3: CASSEFTGVQETQYF
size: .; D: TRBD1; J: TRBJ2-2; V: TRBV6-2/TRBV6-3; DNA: TGTGCCAGCAGCCGACGCCGGGACAGGGCTCACACCGGGGAGCTGTTTTTT; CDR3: CASSRRRDRAHTGELFF
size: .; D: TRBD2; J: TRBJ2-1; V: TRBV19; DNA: TGTGCCAGTTCGTCTACGGGGGGATCGGATGAGCAGTTCTTC; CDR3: CASSSTGGSDEQFF
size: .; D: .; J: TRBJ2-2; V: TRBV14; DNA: TGTGCCAGCAGCCAAGATCGAACAGTATACTACACCGGGGAGCTGTTTTTT; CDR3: CASSQDRTVYYTGELFF
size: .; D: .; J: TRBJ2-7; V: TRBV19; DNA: TGTGCCAGTAGTATAGGACATGGGGAGTACGAGCAGTACTTC; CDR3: CASSIGHGEYEQYF
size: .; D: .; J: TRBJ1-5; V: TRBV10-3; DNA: TGTGCCATCAGTGGACAGGCCGATCAGCCCCAGCATTTT; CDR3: CAISGQADQPQHF
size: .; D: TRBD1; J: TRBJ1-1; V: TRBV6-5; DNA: TGTGCCAGCAGTTACGACAGGGCGAACACTGAAGCTTTCTTT; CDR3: CASSYDRANTEAFF
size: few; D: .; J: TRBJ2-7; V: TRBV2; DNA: TGTGCCAGCAGTTCGGACAGTGACGAGCAGTACTTC; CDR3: CASSSDSDEQYF
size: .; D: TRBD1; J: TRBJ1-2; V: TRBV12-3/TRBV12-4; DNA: TGTGCCAGCAGTTTTAACAGGGGGCGAGGCTACACCTTC; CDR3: CASSFNRGRGYTF
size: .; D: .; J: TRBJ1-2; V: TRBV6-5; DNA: TGTGCCAGCAGTTACACTAACTCGGGCTATGGCTACACCTTC; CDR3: CASSYTNSGYGYTF
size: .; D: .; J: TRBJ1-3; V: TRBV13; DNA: TGTGCCAGCAGCTTAATGGGGCGGGGGGACTCTGGAAACACCATATATTTT; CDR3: CASSLMGRGDSGNTIYF
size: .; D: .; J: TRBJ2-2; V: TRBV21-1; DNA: TGTGCCAGCAGCAAAGTAGCTAAAAAGGTGGGACTCAAGACCGGGGAGCTGTTTTTT; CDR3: CASSKVAKKVGLKTGELFF
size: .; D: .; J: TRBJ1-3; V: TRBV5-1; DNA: TGCGCCAGCAGCTTGGGGGCTGCTGGAAACACCATATATTTT; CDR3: CASSLGAAGNTIYF
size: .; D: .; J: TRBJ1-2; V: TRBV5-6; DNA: TGTGCCAGCAGCTTGGGCGGGGGGCTCTATGGCTACACCTTC; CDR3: CASSLGGGLYGYTF
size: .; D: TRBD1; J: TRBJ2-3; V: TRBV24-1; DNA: TGTGCCACCAGCTCGGGACAGGGTGGTTTCAGGGGCACAGATACGCAGTATTTT; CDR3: CATSSGQGGFRGTDTQYF
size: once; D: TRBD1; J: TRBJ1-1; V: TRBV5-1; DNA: TGCGCCAGCAGCCCGGGACAGGGGGCCGGAGCTTTCTTT; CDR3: CASSPGQGAGAFF
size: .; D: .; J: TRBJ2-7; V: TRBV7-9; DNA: TGTGCCAGCAGTAAGGGCAGGGGTTACGAGCAGTACTTC; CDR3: CASSKGRGYEQYF
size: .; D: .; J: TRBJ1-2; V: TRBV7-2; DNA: TGTGCCAGCAGCTCGGCGTCGGCAGGGTTTGACTATGGCTACACCTTC; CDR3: CASSSASAGFDYGYTF
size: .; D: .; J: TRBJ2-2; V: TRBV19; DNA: TGTGCCAGTAGACCCACAGCGGGCCACACCGGGGAGCTGTTTTTT; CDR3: CASRPTAGHTGELFF
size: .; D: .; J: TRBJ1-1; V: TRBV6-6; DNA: TGTGCCAGCAGTTACTCGAACGGGGGAATGAACACTGAAGCTTTCTTT; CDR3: CASSYSNGGMNTEAFF
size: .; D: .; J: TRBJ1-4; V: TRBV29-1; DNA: TGCAGTGGAGCAACTAATGAAAAACTGTTTTTT; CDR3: CSGATNEKLFF
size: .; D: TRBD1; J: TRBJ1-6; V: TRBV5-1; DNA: TGCGCCAGCAGCGACGGACAGGGTGAGTTTTCGGAATCACCCCTCCACTTT; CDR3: CASSDGQGEFSESPLHF
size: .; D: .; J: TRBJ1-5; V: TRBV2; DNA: TGTGCCAGCAGCCGGGAAGCTAGCAATCAGCCCCAGCATTTT; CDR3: CASSREASNQPQHF